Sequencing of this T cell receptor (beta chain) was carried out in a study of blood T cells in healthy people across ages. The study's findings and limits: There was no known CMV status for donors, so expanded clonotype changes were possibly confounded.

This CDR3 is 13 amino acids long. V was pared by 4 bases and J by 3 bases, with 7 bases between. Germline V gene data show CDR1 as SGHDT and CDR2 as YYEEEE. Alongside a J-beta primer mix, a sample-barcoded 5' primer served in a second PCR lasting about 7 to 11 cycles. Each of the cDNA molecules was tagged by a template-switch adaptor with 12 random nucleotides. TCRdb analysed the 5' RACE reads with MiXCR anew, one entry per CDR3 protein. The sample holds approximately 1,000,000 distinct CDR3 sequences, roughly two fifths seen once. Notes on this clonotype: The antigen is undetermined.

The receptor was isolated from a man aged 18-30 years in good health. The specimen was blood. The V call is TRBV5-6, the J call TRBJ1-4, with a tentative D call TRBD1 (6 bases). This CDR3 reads CASSGTPNEKLFF. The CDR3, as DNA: TGTGCCAGCAGCGGGACACCTAATGAAAAACTGTTTTTT.